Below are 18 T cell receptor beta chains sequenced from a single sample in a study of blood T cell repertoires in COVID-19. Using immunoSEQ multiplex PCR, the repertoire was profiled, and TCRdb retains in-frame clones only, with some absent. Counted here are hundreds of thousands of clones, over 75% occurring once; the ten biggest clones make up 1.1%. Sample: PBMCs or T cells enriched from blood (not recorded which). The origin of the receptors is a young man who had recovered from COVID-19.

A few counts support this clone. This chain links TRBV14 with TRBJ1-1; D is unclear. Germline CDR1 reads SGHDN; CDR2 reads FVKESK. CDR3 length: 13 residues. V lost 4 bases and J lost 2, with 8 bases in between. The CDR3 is CASSLVPNTEAFF. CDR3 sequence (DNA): TGTGCCAGCAGCCTCGTCCCCAACACTGAAGCTTTCTTT.

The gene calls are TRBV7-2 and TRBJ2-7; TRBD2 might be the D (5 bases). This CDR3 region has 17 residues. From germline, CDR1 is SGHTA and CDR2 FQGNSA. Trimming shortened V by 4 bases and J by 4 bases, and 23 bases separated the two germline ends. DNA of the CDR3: TGTGCCAGCAGCTCGTTTCACACGGCTGAGGGTTGGTACGAGCAGTACTTC. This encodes CASSSFHTAEGWYEQYF.

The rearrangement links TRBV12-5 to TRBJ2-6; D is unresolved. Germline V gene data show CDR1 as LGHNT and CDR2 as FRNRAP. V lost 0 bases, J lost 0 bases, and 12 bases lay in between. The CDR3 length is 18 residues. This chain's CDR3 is CASGLVALPSSGANVLTF. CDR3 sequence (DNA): TGTGCTAGTGGTTTGGTGGCACTACCTTCCTCTGGGGCCAACGTCCTGACTTTC.

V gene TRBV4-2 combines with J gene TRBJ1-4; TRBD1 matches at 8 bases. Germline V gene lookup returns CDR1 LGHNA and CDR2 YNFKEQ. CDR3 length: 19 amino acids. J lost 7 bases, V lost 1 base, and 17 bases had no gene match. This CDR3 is CASSQGARKVDRGSEKLFF. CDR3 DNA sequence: TGTGCCAGCAGCCAAGGGGCCCGGAAGGTAGACAGGGGAAGTGAAAAACTGTTTTTT.

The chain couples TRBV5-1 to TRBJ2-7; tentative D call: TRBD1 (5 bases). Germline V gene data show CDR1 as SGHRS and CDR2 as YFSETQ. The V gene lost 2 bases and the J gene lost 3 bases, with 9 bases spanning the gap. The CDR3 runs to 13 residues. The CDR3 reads CASSFRQGYEQYF. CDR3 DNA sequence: TGCGCCAGCAGCTTCCGTCAGGGCTACGAGCAGTACTTC.

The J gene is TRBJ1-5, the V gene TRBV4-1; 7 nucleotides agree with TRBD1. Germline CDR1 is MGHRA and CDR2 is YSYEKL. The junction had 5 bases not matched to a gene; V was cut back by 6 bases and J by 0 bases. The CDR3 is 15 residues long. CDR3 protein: CASRKDRSSNQPQHF. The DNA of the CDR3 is TGCGCCAGCAGGAAGGACAGGAGTAGCAATCAGCCCCAGCATTTT.

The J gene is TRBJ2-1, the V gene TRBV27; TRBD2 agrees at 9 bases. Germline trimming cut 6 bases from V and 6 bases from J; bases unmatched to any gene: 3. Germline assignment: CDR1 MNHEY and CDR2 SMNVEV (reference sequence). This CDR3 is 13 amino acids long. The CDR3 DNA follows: TGTGCCAGCAGGACTAGCGGACTCAATGAGCAGTTCTTC. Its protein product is CASRTSGLNEQFF.

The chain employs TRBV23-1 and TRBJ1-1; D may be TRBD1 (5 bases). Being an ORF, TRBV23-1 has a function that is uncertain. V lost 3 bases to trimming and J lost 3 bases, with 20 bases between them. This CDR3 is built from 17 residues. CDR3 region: CASSHPGGRGMDTEAFF. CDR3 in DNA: TGCGCCAGCAGTCATCCCGGGGGTAGGGGTATGGACACTGAAGCTTTCTTT.

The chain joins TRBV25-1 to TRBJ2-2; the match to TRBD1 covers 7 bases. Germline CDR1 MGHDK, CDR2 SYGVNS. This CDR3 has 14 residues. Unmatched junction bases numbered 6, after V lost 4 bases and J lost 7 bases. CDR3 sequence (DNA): TGTGCCAGCAGTGTAGGGGGCGCTTTCGGGGAGCTGTTTTTT. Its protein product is CASSVGGAFGELFF.

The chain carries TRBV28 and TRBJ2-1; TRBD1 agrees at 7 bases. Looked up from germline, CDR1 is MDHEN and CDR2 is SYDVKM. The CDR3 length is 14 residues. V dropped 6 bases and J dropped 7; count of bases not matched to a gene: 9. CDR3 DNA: TGTGCCAGCAGCTCCGGGACAGAGGGGAATGAGCAGTTCTTC. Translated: CASSSGTEGNEQFF.

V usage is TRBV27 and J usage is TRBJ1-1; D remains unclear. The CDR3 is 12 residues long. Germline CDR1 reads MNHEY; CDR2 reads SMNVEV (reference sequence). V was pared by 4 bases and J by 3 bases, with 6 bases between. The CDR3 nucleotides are TGTGCCAGCAGTTCCCGAGACACTGAAGCTTTCTTT. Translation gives CASSSRDTEAFF.

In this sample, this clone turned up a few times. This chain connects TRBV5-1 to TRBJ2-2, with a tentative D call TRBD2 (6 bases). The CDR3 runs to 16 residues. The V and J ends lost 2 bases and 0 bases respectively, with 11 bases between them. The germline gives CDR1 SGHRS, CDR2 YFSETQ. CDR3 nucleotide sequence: TGCGCCAGCAGCTTTAGCGGCAACGCGAACACCGGGGAGCTGTTTTTT. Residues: CASSFSGNANTGELFF.

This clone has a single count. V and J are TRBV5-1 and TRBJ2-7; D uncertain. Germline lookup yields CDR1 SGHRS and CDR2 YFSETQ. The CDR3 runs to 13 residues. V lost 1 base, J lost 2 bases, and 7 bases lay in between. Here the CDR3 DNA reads TGCGCCAGCAGCTTGATTGACACCTACGAGCAGTACTTC. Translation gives CASSLIDTYEQYF. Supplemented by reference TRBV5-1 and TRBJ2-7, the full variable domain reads KAGVTQTPRYLIKTRGQQVTLSCSPISGHRSVSWYQQTPGQGLQFLFEYFSETQRNKGNFPGRFSGRQFSNSRSEMNVSTLELGDSALYLCASSLIDTYEQYFGPGTRLTVT.

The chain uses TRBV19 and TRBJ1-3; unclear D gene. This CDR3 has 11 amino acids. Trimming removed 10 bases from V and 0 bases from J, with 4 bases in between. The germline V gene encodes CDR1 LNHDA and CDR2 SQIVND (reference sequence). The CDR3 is CATGSGNTIYF. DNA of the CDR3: TGTGCCACCGGCTCTGGAAACACCATATATTTT.

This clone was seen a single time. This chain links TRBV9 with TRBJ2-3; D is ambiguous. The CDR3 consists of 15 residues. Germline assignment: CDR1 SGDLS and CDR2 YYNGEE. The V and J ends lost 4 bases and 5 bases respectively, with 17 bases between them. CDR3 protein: CASSRDPGREDTQYF. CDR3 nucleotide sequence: TGTGCCAGCAGCAGAGACCCGGGTCGAGAAGATACGCAGTATTTT.

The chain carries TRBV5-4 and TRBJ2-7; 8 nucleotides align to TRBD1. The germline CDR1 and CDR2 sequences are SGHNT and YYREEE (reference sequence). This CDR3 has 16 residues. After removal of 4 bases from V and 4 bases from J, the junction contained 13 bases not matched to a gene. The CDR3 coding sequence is TGTGCCAGCAGCCACGGACAGGGTCTAGTCAGATACGAGCAGTACTTC. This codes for CASSHGQGLVRYEQYF.

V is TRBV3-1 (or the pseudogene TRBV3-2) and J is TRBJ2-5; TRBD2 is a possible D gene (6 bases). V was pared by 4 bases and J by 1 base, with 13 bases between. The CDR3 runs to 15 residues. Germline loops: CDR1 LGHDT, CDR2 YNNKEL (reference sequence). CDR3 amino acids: CASSLGSSGQETQYF. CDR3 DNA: TGTGCCAGCAGCCTCGGGAGTTCCGGCCAAGAGACCCAGTACTTC.

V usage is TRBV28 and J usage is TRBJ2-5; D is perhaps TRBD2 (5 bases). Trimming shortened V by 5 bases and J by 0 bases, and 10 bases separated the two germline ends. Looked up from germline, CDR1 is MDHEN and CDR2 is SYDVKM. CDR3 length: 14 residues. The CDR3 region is CASSASTYQETQYF. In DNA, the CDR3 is TGTGCCAGCAGTGCTAGCACGTACCAAGAGACCCAGTACTTC.